In this sample, the clone carrying this T cell receptor beta chain turned up many times. TCR beta CDR3 was amplified from genomic DNA by two-round multiplex PCR. Initially, in first-round PCR, primers specific to each TRBV and TRBJ gene were used. TCRdb analysed the multiplex PCR reads with MiXCR anew, one entry per CDR3 protein. Counted here are 30,000 to 40,000 distinct CDR3 sequences, 30% to 35% occurring once; the ten biggest clones make up around 16%. This entry is derived from a study of prognosis after radiotherapy for stage I lung cancer. Between the trimmed V and J ends, which lost 3 bases and 3 bases, there was a span of 9 bases. The CDR3 runs 13 residues. Per germline, CDR1 MGHRA and CDR2 YSYEKL.

Specimen: PBMCs, collected before or after stereotactic body radiation therapy (not recorded which). This TCR was sampled from a donor of 50 years or more with non-small cell lung cancer. The chain recombines TRBV4-1 with TRBJ2-7; D may be TRBD1 (6 bases). The DNA of the CDR3 is TGCGCCAGCAGCCAGGGGGCCTTCTACGAGCAGTACTTC. Its translation is CASSQGAFYEQYF.